This T cell receptor (beta chain) was found in a study of identical twins. Using its own MiXCR run on the 5' RACE reads, TCRdb lists one record per CDR3 protein. The table includes about 520,000 distinct CDR3 sequences, roughly a fifth detected once. With respect to this clonotype: One end of the junction is discordant with germline, which a read error may explain.

The CDR3 is 14 residues long. CDR1 and CDR2 (germline): SGHRS, YFSETQ. The same sample was also studied in work on T cells expressing NK-cell markers.

The chain combines TRBV5-1 with TRBJ2-6, with D unclear. The specimen was CD4+ T cells sorted from blood. This receptor was obtained from a woman aged 18-30 years in good health. CDR3 protein: CASSPRSGANVLTF. The DNA for the CDR3 is TGTGCCAGCAGTCCCCGCTCTGGGGCCAACGTCCTGACTTTC.